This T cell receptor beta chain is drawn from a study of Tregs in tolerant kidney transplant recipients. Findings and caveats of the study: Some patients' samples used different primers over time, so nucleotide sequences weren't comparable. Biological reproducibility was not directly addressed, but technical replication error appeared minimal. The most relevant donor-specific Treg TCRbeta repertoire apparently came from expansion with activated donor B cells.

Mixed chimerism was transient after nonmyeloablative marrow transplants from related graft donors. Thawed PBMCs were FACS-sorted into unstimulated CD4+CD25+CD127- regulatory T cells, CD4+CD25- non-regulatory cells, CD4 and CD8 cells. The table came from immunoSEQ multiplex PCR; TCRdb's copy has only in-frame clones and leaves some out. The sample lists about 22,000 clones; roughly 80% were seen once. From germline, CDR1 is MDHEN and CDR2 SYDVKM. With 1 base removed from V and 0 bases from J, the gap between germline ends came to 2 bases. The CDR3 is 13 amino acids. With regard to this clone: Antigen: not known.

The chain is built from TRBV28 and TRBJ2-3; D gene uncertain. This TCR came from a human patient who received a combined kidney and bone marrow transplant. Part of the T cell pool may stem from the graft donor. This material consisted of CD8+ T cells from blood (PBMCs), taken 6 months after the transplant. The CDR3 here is CASSLLSTDTQYF. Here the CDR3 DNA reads TGTGCCAGCAGTTTATTAAGCACAGATACGCAGTATTTT. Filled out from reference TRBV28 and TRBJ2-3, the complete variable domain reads DVKVTQSSRYLVKRTGEKVFLECVQDMDHENMFWYRQDPGLGLRLIYFSYDVKMKEKGDIPEGYSVSREKKERFSLILESASTNQTSMYLCASSLLSTDTQYFGPGTRLTVL.